One and the same sample provided the 24 T cell receptor beta chains below, sequenced in a study of T cells after yellow fever vaccination. TCRdb re-called the 5' RACE reads through MiXCR, storing one row per CDR3 protein. The top ten hold 35% to 40% of the sample, which has 25,000 to 30,000 distinct CDR3 sequences, 4% to 5.5% seen once. The input for sequencing was PBMCs, either bulk or a sorted T-cell subset (CD4+, CD8+, memory, or dextramer-sorted; not recorded which), taken on the day of the yellow fever booster vaccination. The receptors here all came from a man between 18 and 35 years old who received the YFV17D yellow fever vaccine.

This clonotype was observed many times. CDR3 in DNA: TGTGCCAGGAAGAGTGACGGGTACGAGCAGTACGTC. It encodes CARKSDGYEQYV. This rearrangement joins TRBV19 to TRBJ2-7, with D hard to call. V was trimmed by 9 bases and J by 4 bases, leaving 13 bases between them. Germline values: CDR1 LNHDA, CDR2 SQIVND (reference sequence). The CDR3 is 12 amino acids.

This clonotype was seen many times. J is TRBJ2-5 and V is TRBV5-1; 9 positions match TRBD1. The J segment lost 5 bases and the V segment lost 4 bases, leaving 6 bases of the junction unmatched. This CDR3 contains 14 residues. Germline assignment: CDR1 SGHRS and CDR2 YFSETQ. CDR3 residues: CASSGGQGAETQYF. CDR3 DNA sequence: TGCGCCAGCAGCGGGGGACAGGGTGCGGAGACCCAGTACTTC.

On this clonotype: A much larger clone sits a single nucleotide away, making a read error possible. The rearrangement joins TRBV5-6 to TRBJ1-2; D is unresolved. The CDR3 covers 15 residues. V was clipped by 0 bases and J by 4 bases, with 13 bases between them. Germline CDR1 is SGHDT and CDR2 is YYEEEE. The CDR3 here is CASSLVTLTIYGYTF. CDR3 sequence (DNA): TGTGCCAGCAGCTTGGTGACATTGACTATCTATGGCTACACCTTC.

The sample holds many counts of this clonotype. The chain is built from TRBV10-2 and TRBJ2-7; D possibly corresponds to TRBD1 (6 bases). The germline V and J ends were trimmed by 10 bases and 1 base, with 17 bases remaining between them. CDR3 length: 14 amino acids. The germline V gene has CDR1 WSHSY and CDR2 SAAADI. The CDR3 DNA follows: TGCGCCATTTCCCCTGGGGACAAGTCCTACGAGCAGTACTTC. It translates to CAISPGDKSYEQYF.

This clonotype was picked up many times. V is TRBV7-2 and J is TRBJ2-1, with a tentative D call TRBD2 (5 bases). In germline, CDR1 is SGHTA, CDR2 FQGNSA. The CDR3 has 13 amino acids. The V end lost 5 bases, the J end lost 9 bases, and 14 bases lay between the germline ends. The CDR3 loop reads CASSPRLEGEQFF. CDR3 coding DNA: TGTGCCAGCAGCCCTCGGTTAGAGGGTGAGCAGTTCTTC.

The J gene is TRBJ1-1, the V gene TRBV6-2 or TRBV6-3; TRBD1 aligns across 7 bases. The CDR3 spans 19 residues. The J segment lost 1 base and the V segment lost 2 bases, leaving 16 bases of the junction unmatched. Looked up from germline, CDR1 is MNHEY and CDR2 is SVGEGT. CDR3 nucleotides: TGTGCCAGCAGTTACCCCCTCTTGACAGGGCAGGGTTGGAACACTGAAGCTTTCTTT. It specifies CASSYPLLTGQGWNTEAFF.

As concerns this clonotype: This could be a read error, since a much larger clone is one nucleotide away. This chain uses TRBV5-1 with TRBJ2-7; TRBD1 agrees at 8 bases. J gave up 9 bases and V 5 bases, and 16 bases lay outside the gene matches. Looked up from germline, CDR1 is SGHRS and CDR2 is YFSETQ. The length of the CDR3 is 15 residues. DNA of the CDR3: TGCGCCAGCAGGCCTTCAGGGGGCGAGGTAAATTCGCAGTACTTC. Residues: CASRPSGGEVNSQYF.

In its sample, this clonotype was seen a few times. The genes are TRBV18 and TRBJ2-3; TRBD2 is a possible D gene (5 bases). V shed 2 bases and J shed 0 bases, with 12 bases lying between them. Per germline, CDR1 KGHSH and CDR2 LQKENI. The CDR3 has 16 residues. The CDR3 protein is CASSPATIASTDTQYF. CDR3 coding DNA: TGTGCCAGCTCACCAGCGACTATCGCTAGCACAGATACGCAGTATTTT.

This clonotype was seen repeatedly, ten times or more. V is TRBV5-1 and J is TRBJ2-4, with 8 bases identical to TRBD1. This CDR3 comprises 15 residues. Per germline, CDR1 SGHRS and CDR2 YFSETQ. The J segment lost 6 bases and the V segment lost 4 bases, leaving 9 bases of the junction unmatched. The CDR3 bases are TGCGCCAGCAGCCCGGGACAGGCTGGATTAAACATTCAGTACTTC. As protein: CASSPGQAGLNIQYF.

This clonotype was observed at least ten times. The rearrangement joins TRBV30 to TRBJ1-6, with 8 bases aligning to TRBD1. Per the germline V gene, CDR1 is GTSNPN and CDR2 is SVGIG (reference sequence). Unmatched junction bases numbered 4, after V lost 5 bases and J lost 7 bases. The CDR3 length is 13 residues. The CDR3 region has the DNA TGTGCCTGGGGGGACAGGACCAATTCACCCCTCCACTTT. Its protein is CAWGDRTNSPLHF.

There are a few counts of this clonotype. The chain couples TRBV29-1 to TRBJ2-5; D not certain. Germline V gives CDR1 SQVTM, CDR2 ANQGSEA. V was shortened by 0 bases and J by 4 bases, with 18 bases between the two germline ends. CDR3 length: 16 amino acids. For the CDR3, the DNA is TGCAGCGTTGAAGATCCCCTGTCGAAGGTTCGAGAGACCCAGTACTTC. Amino acid sequence: CSVEDPLSKVRETQYF.

This clonotype turned up a few times. The rearrangement uses TRBV12-3 or TRBV12-4 and TRBJ1-2, with D possibly TRBD1 on 5 matching bases. The CDR3 is made up of 14 amino acids. V was shortened by 6 bases and J by 2 bases, with 13 bases between the two germline ends. CDR3 amino acids: CASSPGGENYGYTF. The CDR3 DNA is TGTGCCAGCAGCCCGGGGGGAGAAAACTATGGCTACACCTTC.

The sample holds many counts of this clonotype. V gene TRBV29-1 combines with J gene TRBJ1-1, with TRBD1 identical over 10 bases. Germline trimming cut 7 bases from V and 4 bases from J; bases unmatched to any gene: 6. This CDR3 is 13 amino acids long. The V gene's germline CDR1 is SQVTM and CDR2 ANQGSEA. The CDR3 DNA follows: TGCAGCGCAGGACAGGGGGTAGCCACTGAAGCTTTCTTT. Its protein product is CSAGQGVATEAFF.

This clonotype was counted ten times or more. This chain uses TRBV12-3 or TRBV12-4 with TRBJ2-2, with TRBD1 matching 8 bases. After removal of 5 bases from V and 3 bases from J, the junction contained 5 bases not matched to a gene. This CDR3 has 15 residues. The chain's CDR3 is CASSPGQVYTGELFF. CDR3 bases: TGTGCCAGCAGTCCGGGACAGGTTTACACCGGGGAGCTGTTTTTT.

The J gene is TRBJ1-1, the V gene TRBV7-9; 7 positions agree with TRBD1. Per the germline V gene, CDR1 is SEHNR and CDR2 is FQNEAQ (reference sequence). Trimming at V came to 4 bases and at J to 1 base, leaving 3 bases not matched to a gene. The CDR3 contains 14 residues. The CDR3 bases are TGTGCCAGCAGCTCACAGGGGTGGAACACTGAAGCTTTCTTT. Translating it yields CASSSQGWNTEAFF. Using reference TRBV7-9 and TRBJ1-1 for the parts outside the CDR3, the full variable domain is DTGVSQNPRHKITKRGQNVTFRCDPISEHNRLYWYRQTLGQGPEFLTYFQNEAQLEKSRLLSDRFSAERPKGSFSTLEIQRTEQGDSAMYLCASSSQGWNTEAFFGQGTRLTVV.

With regard to this clonotype: A much larger clone lies a single base off, so this may be a read error. The chain combines TRBV18 with TRBJ2-3; D perhaps matches TRBD2 (5 bases). The V and J ends lost 1 base and 4 bases respectively, with 9 bases between them. CDR3 length: 14 residues. Germline V gene sequence: CDR1 KGHSH, CDR2 LQKENI. CDR3: CASSPQRASDTQYF. In DNA, the CDR3 is TGTGCCAGCTCACCACAGAGGGCATCAGATACGCAGTATTTT. The entire variable domain, with the rest obtained from reference TRBV18 and TRBJ2-3, is as follows: NAGVMQNPRHLVRRRGQEARLRCSPMKGHSHVYWYRQLPEEGLKFMVYLQKENIIDESGMPKERFSAEFPKEGPSILRIQQVVRGDSAAYFCASSPQRASDTQYFGPGTRLTVL.

This clonotype was seen at least ten times. The rearrangement uses TRBV7-8 and TRBJ1-6; D ambiguous. Trimming left V 5 bases short and J 0 bases short, with 17 bases between. CDR1 is SGHVS and CDR2 is FQNEAQ in the germline V gene. The CDR3 loop spans 18 amino acids. CDR3 DNA sequence: TGTGCCAGCAGCGTCCCCCTTCAGGAAAGCTCCTATAATTCACCCCTCCACTTT. Translated, it gives CASSVPLQESSYNSPLHF.

V gene TRBV3-1 combines with J gene TRBJ2-3; D may be TRBD2 (5 bases). CDR3 length: 12 residues. Between the trimmed V and J ends, which lost 3 bases and 5 bases, there was a span of 6 bases. Germline lookup yields CDR1 LGHDT and CDR2 YNNKEL (reference sequence). The CDR3 DNA follows: TGTGCCAGCAGCCAGAGCGGAGATACGCAGTATTTT. This sequence encodes CASSQSGDTQYF.

At least ten counts were recorded for this clonotype. V usage is TRBV5-1 and J usage is TRBJ2-3; D unresolved. The CDR3 spans 16 residues. In germline, CDR1 is SGHRS, CDR2 YFSETQ. V shed 2 bases and J shed 0 bases, with 13 bases lying between them. CDR3: CASSFWLPPSTDTQYF. The CDR3 DNA follows: TGCGCCAGCAGCTTTTGGCTTCCACCTAGCACAGATACGCAGTATTTT. Full variable domain (missing parts from reference TRBV5-1 and TRBJ2-3): KAGVTQTPRYLIKTRGQQVTLSCSPISGHRSVSWYQQTPGQGLQFLFEYFSETQRNKGNFPGRFSGRQFSNSRSEMNVSTLELGDSALYLCASSFWLPPSTDTQYFGPGTRLTVL.

This clonotype was seen ten or more times. This chain uses TRBV7-2 with TRBJ2-3; TRBD1 or TRBD2 may be the D gene (6 bases each). Trimming left V 8 bases short and J 10 bases short, with 19 bases between. The V gene's germline CDR1 is SGHTA and CDR2 FQGNSA. This CDR3 is built from 13 residues. CDR3 sequence: CASSQGGNRAQYF. The CDR3 DNA reads as TGTGCCAGCTCACAGGGCGGGAATCGTGCGCAGTATTTT.

This clonotype was recorded many times. The J gene is TRBJ1-1, the V gene TRBV5-1, with a tentative D call TRBD1 (6 bases). With 2 bases removed from V and 6 bases from J, the gap between germline ends came to 23 bases. Germline CDR1 SGHRS, CDR2 YFSETQ. The CDR3 loop spans 17 amino acids. CDR3 residues: CASSFRGGNFEASEAFF. The CDR3 coding sequence is TGCGCCAGCAGCTTTAGAGGGGGGAATTTTGAGGCTTCTGAAGCTTTCTTT.

This clonotype was seen repeatedly, ten times or more. J is TRBJ1-6 and V is TRBV4-3; D is possibly TRBD1 (6 bases). The germline V gene has CDR1 LGHNA and CDR2 YSLEER. The length of the CDR3 is 16 residues. The V end lost 1 base, the J end lost 0 bases, and 7 bases lay between the germline ends. CDR3 region: CASSQGGGSYNSPLHF. The CDR3 DNA reads as TGCGCCAGCAGCCAAGGAGGGGGCTCCTATAATTCACCCCTCCACTTT.

This clonotype occurred many times. V usage is TRBV19 and J usage is TRBJ2-7; 11 nucleotides align to TRBD1. Germline CDR1 is LNHDA and CDR2 is SQIVND (reference sequence). With 5 bases clipped from V and 4 bases from J, the junction kept 10 bases outside the gene matches. This CDR3 has 16 residues. The CDR3 protein is CASSHHTGTGGYEQYF. The CDR3 DNA is TGTGCCAGTAGTCATCATACCGGGACAGGGGGTTACGAGCAGTACTTC.

About this clonotype: This may arise from a read error, as a much more abundant clone is one base away. The V gene is TRBV6-6, the J gene TRBJ1-1, with D possibly matching TRBD1 (5 bases). Germline loops: CDR1 MNHNY, CDR2 SVGAGI (reference sequence). The length of the CDR3 is 16 residues. In nucleotides, the CDR3 is TGTGCCAGCAGTAATAACTTAGGGGTGACGGGCACTGAAACTTTCTTT. This translates into CASSNNLGVTGTETFF.